The present T cell receptor beta chain was sequenced within a study of immune evolution from preneoplasia to lung adenocarcinoma. Turning to the study itself: HLA loss of heterozygosity: less than 9% AIS, roughly 15% MIA, about 32% ADC, none AAH. The study, taken as a whole, reports: T cell clonality was higher in KRAS-mutant than EGFR-mutant or wild-type nodules. Later-stage lesions appeared to have more T cells, more diversity, less clonality. Top clone share appeared to fall from AAH through AIS, MIA, adenocarcinoma.

This clone showed up just a few times. Its antigen is unknown. Sequencing was performed with immunoSEQ multiplex PCR; in TCRdb, only in-frame clones are kept and a portion is missing. The sample records about 4,400 clones, about nine tenths being singletons. Germline lookup yields CDR1 SGHNT and CDR2 YENEEA. V shed 1 base and J shed 9 bases, with 13 bases lying between them. The CDR3 is 14 residues long. The clonotype was recovered from an older donor with lung adenocarcinoma. The V gene is TRBV11-3, the J gene TRBJ2-1; D could derive from TRBD1 or TRBD2 (6 bases each). The sample was FFPE minimally invasive lung adenocarcinoma tissue. The DNA of the CDR3 is TGTGCCAGCAGCTTAGTTCCAGAGGGGGGTGAGCAGTTCTTC. Protein: CASSLVPEGGEQFF. The whole variable domain, remainder taken from reference TRBV11-3 and TRBJ2-1, is EAGVVQSPRYKIIEKKQPVAFWCNPISGHNTLYWYLQNLGQGPELLIRYENEEAVDDSQLPKDRFSAERLKGVDSTLKIQPAELGDSAVYLCASSLVPEGGEQFFGPGTRLTVL.